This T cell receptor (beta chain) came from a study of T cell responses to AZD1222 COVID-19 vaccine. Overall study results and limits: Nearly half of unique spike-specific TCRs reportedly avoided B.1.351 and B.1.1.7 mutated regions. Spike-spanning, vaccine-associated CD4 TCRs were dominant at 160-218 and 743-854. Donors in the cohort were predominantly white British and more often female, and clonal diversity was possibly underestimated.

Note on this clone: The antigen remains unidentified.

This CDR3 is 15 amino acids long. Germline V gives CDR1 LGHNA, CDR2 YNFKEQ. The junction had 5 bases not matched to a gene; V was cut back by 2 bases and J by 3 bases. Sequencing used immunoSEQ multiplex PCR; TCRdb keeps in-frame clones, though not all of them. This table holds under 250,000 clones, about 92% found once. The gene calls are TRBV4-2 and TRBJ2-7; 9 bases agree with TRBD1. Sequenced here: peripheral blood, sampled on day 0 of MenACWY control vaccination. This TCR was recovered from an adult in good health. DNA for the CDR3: TGTGCCAGCAGCCAAATCGAGGGACAGGGCTACGAGCAGTACTTC. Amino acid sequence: CASSQIEGQGYEQYF.